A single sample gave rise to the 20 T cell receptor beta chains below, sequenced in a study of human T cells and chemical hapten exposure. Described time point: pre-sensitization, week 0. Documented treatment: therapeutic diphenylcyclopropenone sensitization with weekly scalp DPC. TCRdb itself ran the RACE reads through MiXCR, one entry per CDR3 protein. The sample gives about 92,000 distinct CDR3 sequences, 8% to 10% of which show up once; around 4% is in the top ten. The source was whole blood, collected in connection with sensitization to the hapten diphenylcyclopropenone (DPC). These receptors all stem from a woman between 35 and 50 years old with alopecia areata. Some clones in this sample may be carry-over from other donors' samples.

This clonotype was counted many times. CDR3 nucleotides: TGCAGCGTTGGTGAAGCCGCGGTGGGGGGCTACACCTTC. It specifies CSVGEAAVGGYTF. The chain has TRBV29-1 and TRBJ1-2; unclear D gene. Germline values: CDR1 SQVTM, CDR2 ANQGSEA. V dropped 4 bases and J dropped 8 bases, with 17 bases sitting between them. This CDR3 contains 13 residues.

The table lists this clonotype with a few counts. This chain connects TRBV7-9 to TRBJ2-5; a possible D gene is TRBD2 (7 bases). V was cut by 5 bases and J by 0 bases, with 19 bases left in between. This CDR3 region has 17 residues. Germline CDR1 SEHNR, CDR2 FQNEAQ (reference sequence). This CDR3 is CASSPIPRGPYQETQYF. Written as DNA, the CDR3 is TGTGCCAGCAGCCCGATACCGCGGGGGCCGTACCAAGAGACCCAGTACTTC.

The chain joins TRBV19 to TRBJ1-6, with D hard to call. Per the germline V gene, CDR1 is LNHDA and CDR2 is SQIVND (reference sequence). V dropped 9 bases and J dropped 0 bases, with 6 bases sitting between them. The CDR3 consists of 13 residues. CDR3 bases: TGTGCCAGCCAGAGCTCCTATAATTCACCCCTCCACTTT. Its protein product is CASQSSYNSPLHF.

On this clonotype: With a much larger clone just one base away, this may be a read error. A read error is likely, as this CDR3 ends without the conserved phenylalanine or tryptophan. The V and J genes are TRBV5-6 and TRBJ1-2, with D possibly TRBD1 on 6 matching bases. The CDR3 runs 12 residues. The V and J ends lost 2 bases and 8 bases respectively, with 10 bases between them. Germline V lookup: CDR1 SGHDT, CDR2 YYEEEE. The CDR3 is CASSLRGEGYTL. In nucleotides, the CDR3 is TGTGCCAGCAGCTTAAGGGGGGAAGGCTACACCCTC.

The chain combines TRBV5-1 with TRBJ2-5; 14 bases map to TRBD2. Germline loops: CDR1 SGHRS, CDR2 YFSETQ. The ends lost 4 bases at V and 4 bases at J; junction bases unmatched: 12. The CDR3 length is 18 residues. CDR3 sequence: CASSPWTSGGTLGETQYF. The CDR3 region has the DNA TGCGCCAGCAGCCCTTGGACTAGCGGGGGGACTCTAGGAGAGACCCAGTACTTC.

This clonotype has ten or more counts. The CDR3 loop is CASSLRGTAYEQYF. The CDR3 DNA sequence: TGTGCCAGCAGTTTAAGAGGCACAGCCTACGAGCAGTACTTC. The chain carries TRBV12-3 or TRBV12-4 and TRBJ2-7; no clear D gene. The CDR3 contains 14 residues. The germline V and J ends were trimmed by 2 bases and 2 bases, with 10 bases remaining between them.

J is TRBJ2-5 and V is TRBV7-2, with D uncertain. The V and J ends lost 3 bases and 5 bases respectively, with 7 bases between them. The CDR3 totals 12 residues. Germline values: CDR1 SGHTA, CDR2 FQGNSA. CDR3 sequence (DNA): TGTGCCAGCAGCTTGAGAACGGAGACCCAGTACTTC. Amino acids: CASSLRTETQYF.

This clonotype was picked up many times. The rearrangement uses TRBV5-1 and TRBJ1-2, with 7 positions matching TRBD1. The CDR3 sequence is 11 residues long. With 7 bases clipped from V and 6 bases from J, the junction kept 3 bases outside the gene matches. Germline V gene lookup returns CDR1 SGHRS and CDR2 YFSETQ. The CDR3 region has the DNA TGCGCCAGCTCCACAGGGGATGGCTACACCTTC. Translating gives CASSTGDGYTF. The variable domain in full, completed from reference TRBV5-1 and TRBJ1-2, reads KAGVTQTPRYLIKTRGQQVTLSCSPISGHRSVSWYQQTPGQGLQFLFEYFSETQRNKGNFPGRFSGRQFSNSRSEMNVSTLELGDSALYLCASSTGDGYTFGSGTRLTVV.

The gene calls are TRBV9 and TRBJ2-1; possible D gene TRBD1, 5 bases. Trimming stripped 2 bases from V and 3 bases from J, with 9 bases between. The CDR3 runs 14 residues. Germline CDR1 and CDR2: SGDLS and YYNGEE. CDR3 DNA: TGTGCCAGCAGCGTCAGGGTCGACTACAATGAGCAGTTCTTC. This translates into CASSVRVDYNEQFF.

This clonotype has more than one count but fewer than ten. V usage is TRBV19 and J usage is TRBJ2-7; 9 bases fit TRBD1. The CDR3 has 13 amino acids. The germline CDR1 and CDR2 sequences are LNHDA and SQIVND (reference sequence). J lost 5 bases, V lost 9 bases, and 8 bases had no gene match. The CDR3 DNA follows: TGTGCCAGAGGTACCGGGACAGGGCACGAGCAGTACTTC. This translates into CARGTGTGHEQYF.

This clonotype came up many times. CDR3 sequence (DNA): TGTGCCAGCAGGAGAGGGGGCGCGAACACTGAAGCTTTCTTT. It is translated as CASRRGGANTEAFF. This chain joins TRBV6-5 and TRBJ1-1, with 7 bases fitting TRBD1. J was trimmed by 1 base and V by 6 bases; bases with no gene match: 5. This CDR3 spans 14 amino acids. Germline CDR1 is MNHEY and CDR2 is SVGAGI.

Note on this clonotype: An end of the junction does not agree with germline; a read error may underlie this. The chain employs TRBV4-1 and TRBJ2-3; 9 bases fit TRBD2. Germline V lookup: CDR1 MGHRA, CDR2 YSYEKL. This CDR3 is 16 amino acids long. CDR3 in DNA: TGCGCCAGCAGCCCCTTTGGTAGCGGGAGCACAGATATGCAGTATTTT. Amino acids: CASSPFGSGSTDMQYF.

CDR3 sequence (DNA): TGTGCCAGTGGGGAGTATAGCAATCAGCCCCAGCATTTT. This codes for CASGEYSNQPQHF. The chain couples TRBV27 to TRBJ1-5; the D is unclear. CDR1 MNHEY and CDR2 SMNVEV come from the germline V gene (reference sequence). The CDR3 consists of 13 residues. V lost 9 bases and J 0 bases, leaving 9 bases between the germline ends.

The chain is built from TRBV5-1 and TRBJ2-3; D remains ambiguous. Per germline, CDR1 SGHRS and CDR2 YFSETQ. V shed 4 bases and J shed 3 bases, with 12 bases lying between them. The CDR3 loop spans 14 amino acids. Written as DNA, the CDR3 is TGCGCCAGCAGCATGCAAACTGGAACAGATACGCAGTATTTT. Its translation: CASSMQTGTDTQYF.

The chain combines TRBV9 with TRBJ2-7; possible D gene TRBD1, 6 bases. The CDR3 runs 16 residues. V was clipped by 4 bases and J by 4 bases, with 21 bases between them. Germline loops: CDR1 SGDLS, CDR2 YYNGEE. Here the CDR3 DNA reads TGTGCCAGCAGCAACCACCGGGACAAGGGGGATTACGAGCAGTACTTC. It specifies CASSNHRDKGDYEQYF.

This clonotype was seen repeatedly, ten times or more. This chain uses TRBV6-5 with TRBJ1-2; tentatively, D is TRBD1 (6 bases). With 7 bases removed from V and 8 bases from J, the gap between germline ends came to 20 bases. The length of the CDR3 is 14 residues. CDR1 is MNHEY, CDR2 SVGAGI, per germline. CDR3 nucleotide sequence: TGTGCCAGCACCCAAAGGGGGTATGGGGGAGGCTACACCTTC. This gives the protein CASTQRGYGGGYTF.

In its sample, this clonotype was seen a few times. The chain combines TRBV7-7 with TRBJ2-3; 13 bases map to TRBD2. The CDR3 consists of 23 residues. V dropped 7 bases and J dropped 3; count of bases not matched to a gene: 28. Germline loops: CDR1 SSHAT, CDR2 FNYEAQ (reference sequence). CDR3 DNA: TGTGCCAGCAACAAAGACCGAGACAGGGCTGGACTAGCGGGGGATACGAAAACAGATACGCAGTATTTT. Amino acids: CASNKDRDRAGLAGDTKTDTQYF.

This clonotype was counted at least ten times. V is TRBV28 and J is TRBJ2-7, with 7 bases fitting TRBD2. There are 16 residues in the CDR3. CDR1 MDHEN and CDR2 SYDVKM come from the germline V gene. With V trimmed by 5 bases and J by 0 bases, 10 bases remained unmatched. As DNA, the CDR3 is TGTGCCAGCAGTCCACGACTAGCCCAAAGCTCCTACGAGCAGTACTTC. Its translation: CASSPRLAQSSYEQYF.

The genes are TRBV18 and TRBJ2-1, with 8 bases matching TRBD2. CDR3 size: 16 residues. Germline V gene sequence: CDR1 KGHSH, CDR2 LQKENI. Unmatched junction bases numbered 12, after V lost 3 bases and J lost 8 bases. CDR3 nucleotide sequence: TGTGCCAGCTCACCCACAAGTTCGGGGGGGCCGGATGAGCAGTTCTTC. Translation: CASSPTSSGGPDEQFF. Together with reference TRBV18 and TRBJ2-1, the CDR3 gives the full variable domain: NAGVMQNPRHLVRRRGQEARLRCSPMKGHSHVYWYRQLPEEGLKFMVYLQKENIIDESGMPKERFSAEFPKEGPSILRIQQVVRGDSAAYFCASSPTSSGGPDEQFFGPGTRLTVL.

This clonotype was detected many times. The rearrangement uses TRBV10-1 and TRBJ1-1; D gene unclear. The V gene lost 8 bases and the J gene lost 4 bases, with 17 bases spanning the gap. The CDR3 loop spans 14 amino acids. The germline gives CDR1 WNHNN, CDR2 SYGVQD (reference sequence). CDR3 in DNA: TGCGCCAGCTCCAAAGATCCGGGGTTCACTGAAGCTTTCTTT. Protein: CASSKDPGFTEAFF.